A single sample gave rise to the 20 T cell receptor beta chains below, sequenced in a study of T cells after yellow fever vaccination. MiXCR, run by TCRdb on the 5' RACE reads, gives a single entry per CDR3 protein. The sample carries about 350,000 distinct CDR3 sequences, over 3.5% recorded once. The sample was PBMCs, taken 5 days after the yellow fever booster vaccination. The receptors derive from a man between 18 and 29 years old who received the YFV17D yellow fever vaccine.

As DNA, the CDR3 is TGTGCCAGCAGCCAAGGCGCTGGGGGCCCCTACGAGCAGTACTTC. This codes for CASSQGAGGPYEQYF. The chain couples TRBV3-1 to TRBJ2-7; D perhaps matches TRBD1 (6 bases). Between the trimmed V and J ends, which lost 1 base and 2 bases, there was a span of 12 bases. The CDR3 contains 15 residues. The germline V gene has CDR1 LGHDT and CDR2 YNNKEL (reference sequence).

This clonotype was detected only a few times. The chain employs TRBV20-1 and TRBJ1-2; TRBD1 matches 9 bases. V was pared by 2 bases and J by 1 base, with 2 bases of the junction left unmatched. CDR1 and CDR2 (germline): DFQATT, SNEGSKA (reference sequence). There are 14 residues in the CDR3. Here the CDR3 DNA reads TGCAGTGCTAGATCGGACAGGGGTAACTATGGCTACACCTTC. Translating it yields CSARSDRGNYGYTF.

This chain connects TRBV5-1 to TRBJ1-1; D might be TRBD1 (6 bases). CDR1 and CDR2 from the germline V gene are SGHRS and YFSETQ. Trimming stripped 4 bases from V and 4 bases from J, with 14 bases between. This CDR3 is built from 14 residues. The CDR3 DNA is TGCGCCAGCAGCCCACAGGGTTTGGGCACTGAAGCTTTCTTT. Translated, it gives CASSPQGLGTEAFF.

This clonotype appeared many times. The rearrangement uses TRBV10-3 and TRBJ2-2; 8 bases are shared with TRBD2. The CDR3 consists of 15 residues. Germline V lookup: CDR1 ENHRY, CDR2 SYGVKD. The J segment lost 5 bases and the V segment lost 7 bases, leaving 9 bases of the junction unmatched. CDR3 nucleotide sequence: TGTGCCATCACTGCGCTACCGGGGGGGACCGGGGAGCTGTTTTTT. It specifies CAITALPGGTGELFF.

The chain carries TRBV20-1 and TRBJ2-3; TRBD1 might be the D (5 bases). This CDR3 is 15 amino acids long. Germline values: CDR1 DFQATT, CDR2 SNEGSKA (reference sequence). Trimming stripped 3 bases from V and 5 bases from J, with 18 bases between. The CDR3 loop reads CSASRFAGNVDTQYF. Here the CDR3 DNA reads TGCAGTGCTAGCCGGTTTGCAGGGAATGTAGATACGCAGTATTTT.

This clonotype was seen ten or more times. V gene TRBV4-1 combines with J gene TRBJ2-1, with TRBD2 identical over 9 bases. Germline V gene lookup returns CDR1 MGHRA and CDR2 YSYEKL. The CDR3 totals 16 residues. Trimming removed 0 bases from V and 7 bases from J; junction bases left unmatched: 7. The CDR3: CASSQEYGGGANEQFF. The CDR3 region has the DNA TGCGCCAGCAGCCAAGAATATGGCGGGGGGGCGAATGAGCAGTTCTTC.

This clonotype was detected ten times or more. This CDR3 reads CASSGTGSQPQHF. CDR3 nucleotide sequence: TGTGCCAGCAGCGGGACAGGGAGCCAGCCCCAGCATTTT. The chain joins TRBV12-3 or TRBV12-4 to TRBJ1-5; 9 positions agree with TRBD1. The trim removed 6 bases at V and 7 bases at J, leaving 4 bases unmatched. This CDR3 region has 13 residues.

This clonotype showed up many times. The chain recombines TRBV11-3 with TRBJ2-1; D possibly corresponds to TRBD1 (6 bases). Germline loops: CDR1 SGHNT, CDR2 YENEEA. V was clipped by 7 bases and J by 12 bases, with 19 bases between them. The CDR3 extends over 13 amino acids. CDR3 nucleotide sequence: TGTGCCAGCAAGGCGTACCAGGGGACCCGGCAGTTCTTC. Translated: CASKAYQGTRQFF.

This chain uses TRBV5-1 with TRBJ2-3, with TRBD1 identical over 7 bases. Germline loops: CDR1 SGHRS, CDR2 YFSETQ. The CDR3 runs to 15 residues. The ends lost 4 bases at V and 1 base at J; junction bases unmatched: 6. The CDR3 sequence: CASSPGTDRTDTQYF. As DNA, the CDR3 is TGCGCCAGCAGCCCCGGGACAGACCGCACAGATACGCAGTATTTT.

This clonotype was counted many times. The chain has TRBV7-9 and TRBJ1-2, with 12 bases fitting TRBD1. The J segment lost 7 bases and the V segment lost 1 base, leaving 1 base of the junction unmatched. Germline CDR1 SEHNR, CDR2 FQNEAQ (reference sequence). The CDR3 sequence is 14 residues long. The CDR3 region is CASSLGDRGLGYTF. CDR3 DNA sequence: TGTGCCAGCAGCTTAGGGGACAGGGGGCTTGGCTACACCTTC.

This clonotype was observed a few times. The rearrangement uses TRBV12-3 or TRBV12-4 and TRBJ2-1; 9 positions match TRBD1. J was trimmed by 2 bases and V by 3 bases; bases with no gene match: 5. The CDR3 has 16 residues. CDR3 coding DNA: TGTGCCAGCAGTTTCGACAGGGGGACCCCCTACAATGAGCAGTTCTTC. This encodes CASSFDRGTPYNEQFF.

This chain links TRBV12-3 or TRBV12-4 with TRBJ2-2; D assignment may be TRBD1 or TRBD2 (6 bases each). The CDR3 is made up of 15 amino acids. Deletions cut 4 bases from V and 6 bases from J, with 15 bases between. CDR3 bases: TGTGCCAGCAGTTCGGGGGCAGCTGAAGCCGGGGAGCTGTTTTTT. Its protein is CASSSGAAEAGELFF.

V usage is TRBV5-1 and J usage is TRBJ1-2, with 7 bases lining up with TRBD1. The CDR3 contains 15 residues. In germline, CDR1 is SGHRS, CDR2 YFSETQ. J was trimmed by 8 bases and V by 4 bases; bases with no gene match: 14. In nucleotides, the CDR3 is TGCGCCAGCAGCAACAAACAGGGGCCCCTTACGGGCTACACCTTC. Translating it yields CASSNKQGPLTGYTF.

This clonotype was seen many times. V gene TRBV9 combines with J gene TRBJ2-4, with 7 bases aligning to TRBD1. The V and J ends lost 4 bases and 9 bases, in that order; junction bases with no gene match: 7. CDR3 size: 13 residues. Germline lookup yields CDR1 SGDLS and CDR2 YYNGEE. The CDR3 coding sequence is TGTGCCAGCAGCAGTAGACAGGGTAGCATTCAGTACTTC. Its translation is CASSSRQGSIQYF.

The rearrangement links TRBV18 to TRBJ1-5; D uncertain. This CDR3 has 18 residues. Trimming pared 3 bases from V and 6 bases from J, leaving 24 bases between. Per the germline V gene, CDR1 is KGHSH and CDR2 is LQKENI. CDR3 sequence reads: CASSPAGYDIWGGQPQHF. The CDR3, as DNA: TGTGCCAGCTCACCCGCCGGGTATGATATCTGGGGAGGTCAGCCCCAGCATTTT.

The rearrangement links TRBV4-3 to TRBJ2-1; 14 bases are a match to TRBD2. Germline CDR1 and CDR2: LGHNA and YSLEER. The CDR3 consists of 16 residues. J gave up 8 bases and V 4 bases, and 7 bases lay outside the gene matches. The CDR3 region has the DNA TGCGCCAGCAGCCGGACTAGCGGGGGGTACCCCGATGAGCAGTTCTTC. The encoded protein is CASSRTSGGYPDEQFF.

In its sample, this clonotype was seen many times. The chain employs TRBV5-1 and TRBJ1-2, with D maybe TRBD1 (5 bases). The CDR3 runs to 14 residues. Per the germline V gene, CDR1 is SGHRS and CDR2 is YFSETQ. Between the trimmed V and J ends, which lost 4 bases and 0 bases, there was a span of 10 bases. CDR3 loop: CASSQDSPNYGYTF. The DNA for the CDR3 is TGCGCCAGCAGCCAAGACAGCCCTAACTATGGCTACACCTTC.

The rearrangement links TRBV20-1 to TRBJ1-5; TRBD1 is a possible D gene (6 bases). CDR3 length: 15 amino acids. The germline V and J ends were trimmed by 0 bases and 7 bases, with 16 bases remaining between them. Per germline, CDR1 DFQATT and CDR2 SNEGSKA (reference sequence). This CDR3 reads CSARDAPGAGQPQHF. CDR3 bases: TGCAGTGCTAGAGATGCTCCGGGGGCAGGGCAGCCCCAGCATTTT.

This clonotype has just a few counts. The rearrangement links TRBV5-1 to TRBJ2-5, with 7 bases fitting TRBD1. V trimming: 5 bases; J trimming: 2 bases; junction bases outside the gene matches: 9. The CDR3 runs 15 residues. Per the germline V gene, CDR1 is SGHRS and CDR2 is YFSETQ. CDR3: CASRKGGLVQETQYF. The CDR3 DNA sequence: TGCGCCAGCAGAAAAGGGGGCCTCGTACAAGAGACCCAGTACTTC.

This clonotype occurred a few times. The chain combines TRBV7-2 with TRBJ1-2, with D possibly matching TRBD1 (6 bases). The CDR3 is 15 amino acids. Germline-derived CDR1 and CDR2 are SGHTA and FQGNSA. The ends were cut back, 0 bases at V and 5 bases at J, with 13 bases in the middle. The CDR3 nucleotides read TGTGCCAGCAGCTTAGCGTTGGGACAAGGTTATGGCTACACCTTC. Amino acid sequence: CASSLALGQGYGYTF.